The present TCR beta chain was sequenced within a study of blood T cell repertoires in COVID-19. The table came from immunoSEQ multiplex PCR; TCRdb's copy has only in-frame clones and leaves some out. This sample has under 400,000 clones, with about nine tenths found just once. The CDR3 consists of 13 residues. Per the germline V gene, CDR1 is SGHVS and CDR2 is FNYEAQ. Trimming cost V 2 bases and J 6 bases, with 11 bases left between them. What was sequenced was peripheral blood. The chain uses TRBV7-6 and TRBJ2-7; a possible D gene is TRBD1 (6 bases). The sequence was obtained from a woman in her 30s with COVID-19, enrolled during active disease. CDR3 nucleotide sequence: TGTGCCAGCAGCTTAAGGGGGTGGAGCGAGCAGTACTTC. As protein: CASSLRGWSEQYF.